One sample yielded the 20 T cell receptor beta chains listed below, sequenced in a study of cytomegalovirus exposure and HLA in healthy donors. PCR primers comprised 60 Vbeta and 13 Jbeta primers. Profiling relied on immunoSEQ multiplex PCR, and the TCRdb table lists in-frame clones only, not all of them. The table has over 150,000 clones, roughly three quarters seen once; the top ten hold about 8.3%. Sequencing used PBMCs. The receptors here all came from a man aged 30-40 years in good health and CMV-seropositive.

V usage is TRBV4-3 and J usage is TRBJ2-6; TRBD1 might be the D (5 bases). The germline V and J ends were trimmed by 0 bases and 4 bases, with 10 bases remaining between them. The CDR3 sequence is 16 residues long. From germline, CDR1 is LGHNA and CDR2 YSLEER. This CDR3 is CASSQDPQGGANVLTF. CDR3 coding DNA: TGCGCCAGCAGCCAAGATCCCCAGGGAGGGGCCAACGTCCTGACTTTC.

The chain combines TRBV10-3 with TRBJ2-7; D might be TRBD1 (6 bases). There are 13 residues in the CDR3. V gave up 6 bases and J gave up 4 bases, with 13 bases separating them. The V gene's germline CDR1 is ENHRY and CDR2 SYGVKD. The CDR3 reads CAISPGQNYEQYF. The CDR3 DNA reads TGTGCCATCAGCCCGGGACAAAATTACGAGCAGTACTTC.

The V and J genes are TRBV27 and TRBJ2-7, with 7 bases aligning to TRBD1. There are 15 residues in the CDR3. Unmatched junction bases numbered 9, after V lost 5 bases and J lost 2 bases. CDR1 and CDR2 (germline): MNHEY, SMNVEV (reference sequence). The CDR3 loop is CASSPSRQGAYEQYF. The CDR3 DNA reads TGTGCCAGCAGTCCATCGCGGCAGGGGGCCTACGAGCAGTACTTC.

The chain has TRBV11-2 and TRBJ2-2; D remains ambiguous. Looked up from germline, CDR1 is SGHAT and CDR2 is FQNNGV. This CDR3 has 12 amino acids. Trimming pared 5 bases from V and 6 bases from J, leaving 7 bases between. CDR3 DNA: TGTGCCAGCAGCCTTCCAGCCGGGGAGCTGTTTTTT. Its protein is CASSLPAGELFF. The variable domain in full, completed from reference TRBV11-2 and TRBJ2-2, reads EAGVAQSPRYKIIEKRQSVAFWCNPISGHATLYWYQQILGQGPKLLIQFQNNGVVDDSQLPKDRFSAERLKGVDSTLKIQPAKLEDSAVYLCASSLPAGELFFGEGSRLTVL.

The sample holds one count of this clone. This chain joins TRBV9 and TRBJ1-3; 7 bases are shared with TRBD1. The ends lost 4 bases at V and 2 bases at J; junction bases unmatched: 6. The V gene's germline CDR1 is SGDLS and CDR2 YYNGEE. This CDR3 spans 15 amino acids. The CDR3 loop is CASSPEGQPGNTIYF. The CDR3 DNA is TGTGCCAGCAGCCCAGAGGGACAGCCTGGAAACACCATATATTTT.

The rearrangement joins TRBV5-6 to TRBJ1-1; TRBD1 matches at 7 bases. In germline, CDR1 is SGHDT, CDR2 YYEEEE. This CDR3 spans 16 amino acids. With 0 bases clipped from V and 4 bases from J, the junction kept 9 bases outside the gene matches. The CDR3 spells CASSLGQGVIGTEAFF. The DNA of the CDR3 is TGTGCCAGCAGCTTGGGGCAGGGGGTTATTGGCACTGAAGCTTTCTTT.

This chain uses TRBV4-2 with TRBJ2-3, with 9 bases that match TRBD2. The germline CDR1 and CDR2 sequences are LGHNA and YNFKEQ. The CDR3 contains 13 residues. J gave up 6 bases and V 5 bases, and 3 bases lay outside the gene matches. As DNA, the CDR3 is TGTGCCAGCAGCACCGGACTAGCGGATACGCAGTATTTT. This sequence encodes CASSTGLADTQYF.

The J gene is TRBJ1-1, the V gene TRBV11-1; 9 bases line up with TRBD1. The CDR3 length is 16 residues. After removal of 4 bases from V and 0 bases from J, the junction contained 6 bases not matched to a gene. Germline V CDR1 and CDR2: SGHAT, FQDESV (reference sequence). DNA of the CDR3: TGTGCCAGCAGCTCTCGGGGACAGGGAGTGAACACTGAAGCTTTCTTT. Translation: CASSSRGQGVNTEAFF.

V is TRBV29-1 and J is TRBJ1-5; maybe TRBD1 (5 bases). This CDR3 spans 14 amino acids. Germline CDR1 is SQVTM and CDR2 is ANQGSEA. The V end lost 7 bases, the J end lost 0 bases, and 13 bases lay between the germline ends. The CDR3 sequence: CSDVGRYSNQPQHF. The CDR3 bases are TGCAGCGACGTGGGGCGGTATAGCAATCAGCCCCAGCATTTT.

J is TRBJ2-7 and V is TRBV4-2, with D tentatively TRBD2 (6 bases). The CDR3 is made up of 15 amino acids. The V end was cut by 1 base, the J end by 5 bases, with 15 bases between. From germline, CDR1 is LGHNA and CDR2 YNFKEQ. CDR3 residues: CASSQGASGENEQYF. CDR3 DNA: TGTGCCAGCAGCCAAGGGGCGTCGGGAGAGAACGAGCAGTACTTC.

This clone has just one count. This chain links TRBV27 with TRBJ2-7, with 10 bases identical to TRBD1. With V trimmed by 5 bases and J by 4 bases, 5 bases remained unmatched. Germline CDR1 MNHEY, CDR2 SMNVEV (reference sequence). There are 14 residues in the CDR3. The CDR3 reads CASSLRQGAYEQYF. CDR3 nucleotides: TGTGCCAGCAGTCTCCGACAGGGGGCATACGAGCAGTACTTC.

The chain couples TRBV5-1 to TRBJ2-4; 10 nucleotides align to TRBD2. This CDR3 is 15 amino acids long. Germline assignment: CDR1 SGHRS and CDR2 YFSETQ. With 5 bases clipped from V and 5 bases from J, the junction kept 7 bases outside the gene matches. CDR3 region: CASRAGLAEENIQYF. The CDR3 region has the DNA TGCGCCAGCAGGGCCGGACTAGCGGAAGAAAACATTCAGTACTTC. The full variable domain, its missing parts supplied by reference TRBV5-1 and TRBJ2-4, is KAGVTQTPRYLIKTRGQQVTLSCSPISGHRSVSWYQQTPGQGLQFLFEYFSETQRNKGNFPGRFSGRQFSNSRSEMNVSTLELGDSALYLCASRAGLAEENIQYFGAGTRLSVL.

The V and J genes are TRBV2 and TRBJ2-7; 8 bases map to TRBD2. The V gene end was trimmed by 5 bases and the J gene end by 5 bases; junction bases not matched to a gene: 5. CDR1 SNHLY and CDR2 FYNNEI come from the germline V gene. CDR3 length equals 13 residues. The CDR3 sequence: CASSQGGGHEQYF. Here the CDR3 DNA reads TGTGCCAGCAGTCAAGGCGGGGGGCACGAGCAGTACTTC.

The V and J genes are TRBV4-1 and TRBJ2-2; 14 nucleotides match TRBD2. Trimming at V came to 1 base and at J to 3 bases, leaving 4 bases not matched to a gene. The CDR3 is 18 amino acids. Germline V CDR1 and CDR2: MGHRA, YSYEKL. This CDR3 is CASSQGGLAGGHTGELFF. CDR3 in DNA: TGCGCCAGCAGCCAAGGTGGACTAGCGGGAGGACACACCGGGGAGCTGTTTTTT.

The chain combines TRBV27 with TRBJ2-5, with 8 nucleotides matching TRBD2. With V trimmed by 3 bases and J by 5 bases, 14 bases remained unmatched. CDR1 MNHEY and CDR2 SMNVEV come from the germline V gene (reference sequence). The CDR3 extends over 17 amino acids. CDR3 DNA: TGTGCCAGCAGTTTTGAAGCGGGAGTTACCGGGTGGGAGACCCAGTACTTC. It specifies CASSFEAGVTGWETQYF.

The rearrangement joins TRBV5-1 to TRBJ2-5; TRBD2 might be the D (6 bases). CDR1 and CDR2 (germline): SGHRS, YFSETQ. V lost 0 bases, J lost 5 bases, and 11 bases lay in between. The CDR3 length is 14 residues. The CDR3 reads CASSLVGGGETQYF. CDR3 in DNA: TGCGCCAGCAGCTTGGTAGGTGGAGGGGAGACCCAGTACTTC.

This chain links TRBV19 with TRBJ1-1, with D unclear. The germline V gene has CDR1 LNHDA and CDR2 SQIVND (reference sequence). Trimming left V 5 bases short and J 5 bases short, with 12 bases between. This CDR3 comprises 13 residues. The CDR3 is CASSPAPGTEAFF. The DNA for the CDR3 is TGTGCCAGTAGTCCTGCCCCGGGGACTGAAGCTTTCTTT. Filled out from reference TRBV19 and TRBJ1-1, the complete variable domain reads DGGITQSPKYLFRKEGQNVTLSCEQNLNHDAMYWYRQDPGQGLRLIYYSQIVNDFQKGDIAEGYSVSREKKESFPLTVTSAQKNPTAFYLCASSPAPGTEAFFGQGTRLTVV.

J is TRBJ2-5 and V is TRBV9; 8 bases fit TRBD2. Trimming at V came to 0 bases and at J to 4 bases, leaving 8 bases not matched to a gene. Germline V lookup: CDR1 SGDLS, CDR2 YYNGEE. The CDR3 covers 16 residues. The CDR3 DNA sequence: TGTGCCAGCAGCGTAGATGGCGGGGGGATTCGAGAGACCCAGTACTTC. Residues: CASSVDGGGIRETQYF.

This clone was observed a few times. V and J are TRBV9 and TRBJ1-1, with D unresolved. The V gene lost 7 bases and the J gene lost 1 base, with 5 bases spanning the gap. Per the germline V gene, CDR1 is SGDLS and CDR2 is YYNGEE. This CDR3 is 11 amino acids long. CDR3: CASGPNTEAFF. The CDR3 DNA follows: TGTGCCAGCGGCCCGAACACTGAAGCTTTCTTT.

This chain uses TRBV4-3 with TRBJ2-7, with 10 nucleotides matching TRBD1. Germline lookup yields CDR1 LGHNA and CDR2 YSLEER. CDR3 length equals 15 residues. Germline trimming cut 1 base from V and 3 bases from J; bases unmatched to any gene: 3. CDR3 DNA sequence: TGCGCCAGCAGCCAAGCGAGGACAGGGGGCTACGAGCAGTACTTC. Its protein is CASSQARTGGYEQYF.